This entry features one TCR beta chain sequence. This clonotype was recorded a few times. Which antigen it targets is not known. The sample holds no much larger clone one base away, and base qualities are not on file. The library was obtained by 5' RACE. Data came from a NextSeq 500. To correct for sequencing error and PCR bias, the TCR library protocol tagged individual cDNA molecules with unique molecular identifiers. Sequencing covered both TCR alpha and beta chains, and within each sample the abundances of alpha and beta sequences were tightly co-correlated. As for the authors' bioinformatics: Decombinator V4 was used to perform V gene, J gene and CDR3 annotation of TCR sequences. TCRs were defined as expanded if a significant change between any two time points was detected under a Poisson model with p below 0.0001. TCR abundances were normalised to the total number of TCRs sequenced per sample and expressed as counts per million. MAIT TCRs were defined by TRAV1-2 paired with TRAJ12, TRAJ20 or TRAJ33, and iNKT TCRs by TRAV10 paired with TRAJ18. A search of VDJdb, accessed on 1 November 2021, was run for TCRs annotated to CMV, EBV and SARS-CoV-2, with TCRs annotated for multiple antigens excluded. The public reads were quality trimmed at Q25 with fastp and then assembled into clones with MiXCR by TCRdb, keeping productive beta chains. Rows merge per CDR3 protein into single entries with the most common DNA and genes. The V and J calls reflect TCRdb's pipeline rather than the authors' work. The sample contains approximately 32,000 distinct CDR3 sequences, roughly 4% of them found a single time. About 5.4% of the sample is in the top ten clones.

The data belong to a study of early T cells in non-severe SARS-CoV-2 infection (dated by TCRdb to about 2021). Broadly, across the study: Because TCR sequencing was done on bulk RNA from unsorted whole blood, the alpha and beta chains could not be paired. General findings and caveats noted by the study authors: VDJdb matching was skewed toward anti-spike CD8 responses, so virus-specific expansions were likely underestimated and private and CD4 specificities were missed.

CDR3 length: 12 amino acids, cysteine to phenylalanine. This entry keeps only the CDR3 DNA: 36 bases, framed from base 1. V and J are truncated by 7 bases and 5 bases respectively, leaving an intervening sequence of 12 bases. Via the germline V gene, CDR1 is MNHEY and CDR2 SVGAGI. This was a case-control study nested in a cohort of healthcare workers in London, UK, who had nasopharyngeal swab PCR tests and blood samples taken every week. Healthcare workers were recruited between 23 and 31 March 2020, during the week of the UK lockdown, and were followed weekly for up to roughly 15 weeks. The sequenced sample consisted of whole blood. The TCR originated in an adult who was a healthcare worker with PCR-confirmed SARS-CoV-2 infection or an uninfected control (not recorded which). The sequence links TRBV6-5 to TRBJ2-7, with TRBD1 perhaps the D gene, on 5 matching bases. The sequence in DNA is TGTGCCAGCATTTCAGGGTTACACGAGCAGTACTTC. Protein translation: CASISGLHEQYF.